Shown below are 30 T cell receptor beta chains from a single sample sequenced in a study of T cells after yellow fever vaccination (dated by TCRdb to the late 2010s). This sample's treatment or condition label indicates: live attenuated yellow fever vaccine strain. The method behind the library was 5' RACE. TCRdb records Illumina HiSeq 2500 as the sequencer. TCRdb reanalyzed the raw reads on its own, using fastp at Q25 for trimming and MiXCR for clone calling, and kept in-frame beta chains. Entries are consolidated by CDR3 protein sequence, retaining the most common genes and DNA. This sample lists around 500,000 distinct CDR3 sequences; 21% were detected once. The top ten clones comprise roughly 16% of the sample. The source material was PBMCs, sampled 21 days after the first yellow fever vaccination. Source of these receptors: a man aged 18 to 29 who received the YFV17D yellow fever vaccine.

This clonotype was detected only a few times. The CDR3 region is CASSPQEGGYYGYTF. CDR3 nucleotide sequence: TGTGCCAGCAGCCCCCAGGAGGGGGGGTACTATGGCTACACCTTC. The chain joins TRBV9 to TRBJ1-2, with TRBD1 as a possible D gene (6 bases). CDR3 length: 15 amino acids. The V end lost 4 bases, the J end lost 3 bases, and 16 bases lay between the germline ends. Germline V CDR1 and CDR2: SGDLS, YYNGEE.

The J gene is TRBJ2-2, the V gene TRBV4-2; 12 bases match TRBD2. The CDR3 length is 19 residues. Germline CDR1 is LGHNA and CDR2 is YNFKEQ. J was trimmed by 6 bases and V by 0 bases; bases with no gene match: 11. The CDR3 coding sequence is TGTGCCAGCAGCCAAGATCCGCTAGCGGGGGGGCGGGTCTCCGGGGAGCTGTTTTTT. Translating gives CASSQDPLAGGRVSGELFF.

The CDR3 reads CASSDGQPDKYYEQYF. CDR3 coding DNA: TGTGCCAGCAGCGACGGACAGCCGGATAAATACTACGAGCAGTACTTC. The gene calls are TRBV7-9 and TRBJ2-7, with D possibly being TRBD1 (6 bases). Germline V gene data show CDR1 as SEHNR and CDR2 as FQNEAQ (reference sequence). The CDR3 consists of 16 residues. V lost 5 bases and J 3 bases, leaving 20 bases between the germline ends.

This clonotype was recorded a few times. The chain couples TRBV29-1 to TRBJ2-7; D is possibly TRBD1 or TRBD2 (7 bases each). V was pared by 7 bases and J by 0 bases, with 16 bases between. This CDR3 has 14 residues. Germline values: CDR1 SQVTM, CDR2 ANQGSEA. CDR3 bases: TGCAGCGCAGCGGGACAGTCTGCCTCCTACGAGCAGTACTTC. Protein sequence: CSAAGQSASYEQYF.

The table lists this clonotype with a few counts. The chain recombines TRBV4-1 with TRBJ1-1; the match to TRBD1 covers 9 bases. The CDR3 is 15 amino acids. After removal of 1 base from V and 4 bases from J, the junction contained 4 bases not matched to a gene. CDR1 and CDR2 (germline): MGHRA, YSYEKL. CDR3 sequence (DNA): TGCGCCAGCAGCCAAGTCGGACAGGGGAGCACTGAAGCTTTCTTT. Encoded protein: CASSQVGQGSTEAFF.

This clonotype was detected only a few times. This rearrangement joins TRBV4-1 to TRBJ2-7; D may correspond to TRBD1 or TRBD2 (5 bases each). From germline, CDR1 is MGHRA and CDR2 YSYEKL. The length of the CDR3 is 17 residues. V was shortened by 3 bases and J by 4 bases, with 22 bases between the two germline ends. In DNA, the CDR3 is TGCGCCAGCAGCCAGCGATCCGGGACCGCTCGATTTTACGAGCAGTACGTC. Translated: CASSQRSGTARFYEQYV.

The chain has TRBV20-1 and TRBJ2-3; 9 nucleotides line up with TRBD2. The CDR3 loop spans 15 amino acids. Germline CDR1 is DFQATT and CDR2 is SNEGSKA (reference sequence). The J segment lost 0 bases and the V segment lost 3 bases, leaving 4 bases of the junction unmatched. The CDR3 reads CSASSLAGSTDTQYF. The CDR3 DNA reads TGCAGTGCTAGCTCTCTAGCGGGGAGCACAGATACGCAGTATTTT.

The sample holds a few counts of this clonotype. V usage is TRBV15 and J usage is TRBJ2-1, with TRBD1 as a possible D gene (6 bases). The germline CDR1 and CDR2 sequences are LNHNV and YYDKDF (reference sequence). V dropped 5 bases and J dropped 1 base, with 12 bases sitting between them. The CDR3 is made up of 15 amino acids. CDR3: CATSPGEGSYNEQFF. CDR3 sequence (DNA): TGTGCCACCAGCCCAGGGGAAGGGTCCTACAATGAGCAGTTCTTC. The complete variable domain, with remaining parts taken from reference TRBV15 and TRBJ2-1, reads DAMVIQNPRYQVTQFGKPVTLSCSQTLNHNVMYWYQQKSSQAPKLLFHYYDKDFNNEADTPDNFQSRRPNTSFCFLDIRSPGLGDTAMYLCATSPGEGSYNEQFFGPGTRLTVL.

This clonotype came up a few times. The chain combines TRBV4-3 with TRBJ2-3; D ambiguous. Germline values: CDR1 LGHNA, CDR2 YSLEER. This CDR3 region has 17 residues. V lost 0 bases to trimming and J lost 7 bases, with 20 bases between them. CDR3 sequence reads: CASSQEISLTPQNTQYF. In nucleotides, the CDR3 is TGCGCCAGCAGCCAAGAGATATCCCTAACCCCTCAGAATACGCAGTATTTT.

This clonotype was observed a few times. This chain joins TRBV5-1 and TRBJ1-1; TRBD1 aligns across 7 bases. The CDR3 runs 12 residues. V trimming: 3 bases; J trimming: 8 bases; junction bases outside the gene matches: 4. Germline V lookup: CDR1 SGHRS, CDR2 YFSETQ. The CDR3 here is CASSWRDSEAFF. Here the CDR3 DNA reads TGCGCCAGCAGCTGGCGGGACAGCGAAGCTTTCTTT.

The chain couples TRBV24-1 to TRBJ2-2, with 7 positions matching TRBD2. Germline trimming cut 5 bases from V and 7 bases from J; bases unmatched to any gene: 12. This CDR3 spans 16 amino acids. Germline assignment: CDR1 KGHDR and CDR2 SFDVKD. CDR3 nucleotide sequence: TGTGCCACCAGTGCCCCCGGGGGACCGGGGGGCGGGGAGCTGTTTTTT. Protein sequence: CATSAPGGPGGGELFF.

The chain joins TRBV10-3 to TRBJ2-5; 7 bases are a match to TRBD1. The germline gives CDR1 ENHRY, CDR2 SYGVKD. Losses at the gene ends were 10 bases for V and 2 bases for J; bases not matched to a gene: 4. The CDR3 loop spans 12 amino acids. The CDR3 here is CATSTGQETQYF. In DNA form, the CDR3 reads TGTGCCACCTCGACAGGGCAAGAGACCCAGTACTTC.

The chain uses TRBV5-4 and TRBJ2-1; D might be TRBD1 or TRBD2, each matching 6 bases. V was pared by 5 bases and J by 0 bases, with 12 bases between. CDR1 is SGHNT and CDR2 is YYREEE in the germline V gene (reference sequence). This CDR3 spans 15 amino acids. CDR3: CASSQRGPSYNEQFF. The CDR3, as DNA: TGTGCCAGCAGTCAACGGGGGCCCTCCTACAATGAGCAGTTCTTC.

This clonotype was seen only a few times. The genes are TRBV5-1 and TRBJ2-3, with 9 bases lining up with TRBD2. CDR1 is SGHRS and CDR2 is YFSETQ in the germline V gene. The CDR3 consists of 17 residues. Germline trimming cut 3 bases from V and 1 base from J; bases unmatched to any gene: 9. The CDR3 region has the DNA TGCGCCAGCAGCTCGATGACTAGCGGAGGGCGCACAGATACGCAGTATTTT. The encoded protein is CASSSMTSGGRTDTQYF.

The chain couples TRBV6-2 or TRBV6-3 to TRBJ2-1, with D tentatively TRBD2 (5 bases). The germline V gene encodes CDR1 MNHEY and CDR2 SVGEGT. This CDR3 has 15 residues. V lost 2 bases, J lost 8 bases, and 16 bases lay in between. The DNA for the CDR3 is TGTGCCAGCAGTTACAAGGGTTTCCCCGGGGATGAGCAGTTCTTC. Protein sequence: CASSYKGFPGDEQFF.

J is TRBJ2-1 and V is TRBV4-1; no clear D. CDR3 size: 13 residues. Trimming pared 4 bases from V and 8 bases from J, leaving 12 bases between. Germline-derived CDR1 and CDR2 are MGHRA and YSYEKL. In nucleotides, the CDR3 is TGCGCCAGCAGCCTTCGCGCCCCTGATGAGCAGTTCTTC. As protein: CASSLRAPDEQFF.

This clonotype has a handful of counts. The chain links TRBV6-1 to TRBJ1-2; maybe TRBD1 (5 bases). The CDR3 is made up of 15 amino acids. Germline CDR1 is MNHNS and CDR2 is SASEGT. The germline V and J ends were trimmed by 6 bases and 5 bases, with 19 bases remaining between them. CDR3 DNA: TGTGCCAGCAGAACCGGGACCCTGGCTGGATATGGCTACACCTTC. Translating gives CASRTGTLAGYGYTF.

V usage is TRBV18 and J usage is TRBJ1-4; no clear D gene. The V end was cut by 5 bases, the J end by 0 bases, with 7 bases between. The CDR3 is made up of 14 amino acids. CDR1 is KGHSH and CDR2 is LQKENI in the germline V gene. CDR3 DNA: TGTGCCAGCTCAAAAGCCCCAACTAATGAAAAACTGTTTTTT. Translated: CASSKAPTNEKLFF.

This rearrangement joins TRBV6-1 to TRBJ2-3, with 13 bases fitting TRBD2. Germline V gene lookup returns CDR1 MNHNS and CDR2 SASEGT. V dropped 4 bases and J dropped 3; count of bases not matched to a gene: 4. This CDR3 is built from 16 residues. CDR3 sequence reads: CASSGPTSGGTDTQYF. The CDR3 DNA follows: TGTGCCAGCAGTGGACCGACTAGCGGGGGGACAGATACGCAGTATTTT.

In its sample, this clonotype was seen a few times. This chain links TRBV20-1 with TRBJ2-5, with TRBD2 matching over 9 bases. V shed 3 bases and J 2 bases; nucleotides not matched to a gene: 7. Germline loops: CDR1 DFQATT, CDR2 SNEGSKA (reference sequence). This CDR3 has 15 amino acids. The CDR3: CSARPSGAGQETQYF. CDR3 coding DNA: TGCAGTGCTAGGCCTAGCGGGGCGGGACAAGAGACCCAGTACTTC.

At least ten counts were recorded for this clonotype. This chain joins TRBV12-3 or TRBV12-4 and TRBJ2-3, with a possible D match to TRBD2 (5 bases). The V and J ends lost 5 bases and 2 bases respectively, with 11 bases between them. CDR3 length: 14 amino acids. DNA of the CDR3: TGTGCCAGCAGTCAAGACTATAACACAGATACGCAGTATTTT. This translates into CASSQDYNTDTQYF.

This chain joins TRBV18 and TRBJ2-2; weak D call: TRBD1 (6 bases). Deletions cut 2 bases from V and 6 bases from J, with 16 bases between. This CDR3 spans 16 amino acids. Germline loops: CDR1 KGHSH, CDR2 LQKENI. For the CDR3, the DNA is TGTGCCAGCTCACCAAGGGCTGGGGGCGCCTCCGGGGAGCTGTTTTTT. Its translation is CASSPRAGGASGELFF.

The chain carries TRBV7-2 and TRBJ2-7; D perhaps matches TRBD2 (6 bases). Germline V gene data show CDR1 as SGHTA and CDR2 as FQGNSA. The V end lost 5 bases, the J end lost 3 bases, and 14 bases lay between the germline ends. The CDR3 contains 14 residues. The CDR3 bases are TGTGCCAGCAGCAGGAGCGGGTACCACTACGAGCAGTACTTC. It codes for CASSRSGYHYEQYF.

The V gene is TRBV11-2, the J gene TRBJ1-1; the D gene is possibly TRBD1 (5 bases). V lost 5 bases, J lost 0 bases, and 16 bases lay in between. The CDR3 runs to 16 residues. Germline V gene lookup returns CDR1 SGHAT and CDR2 FQNNGV. The CDR3 DNA is TGTGCCAGCAGCGCCCGACAGAGAATCATGAACACTGAAGCTTTCTTT. This encodes CASSARQRIMNTEAFF.

A few counts support this clonotype. The chain carries TRBV20-1 and TRBJ2-7, with D perhaps TRBD2 (5 bases). Trimming left V 1 base short and J 5 bases short, with 24 bases between. The CDR3 contains 17 residues. CDR1 and CDR2 (germline): DFQATT, SNEGSKA (reference sequence). CDR3 loop: CSARAMGSSLPFNEQYF. DNA for the CDR3: TGCAGTGCTAGAGCCATGGGGAGTTCCCTACCCTTCAACGAGCAGTACTTC.

There are a few counts of this clonotype. V usage is TRBV5-1 and J usage is TRBJ1-2, with D possibly being TRBD1 (6 bases). Germline V gene data show CDR1 as SGHRS and CDR2 as YFSETQ. Deletions cut 2 bases from V and 1 base from J, with 12 bases between. The CDR3 has 15 residues. The CDR3 sequence: CASSFGTNFNYGYTF. The CDR3 coding sequence is TGCGCCAGCAGCTTCGGGACAAATTTTAACTATGGCTACACCTTC.

The gene calls are TRBV4-3 and TRBJ2-7, with a possible D match to TRBD2 (7 bases). The germline CDR1 and CDR2 sequences are LGHNA and YSLEER. This CDR3 is 15 amino acids long. The V and J ends lost 0 bases and 8 bases respectively, with 17 bases between them. The CDR3 DNA reads as TGCGCCAGCAGCCAAGATCGGGGGGCGCCTATCCAGCAGTACTTC. Translating gives CASSQDRGAPIQQYF.

The chain links TRBV12-3 or TRBV12-4 to TRBJ2-7; 13 bases align to TRBD2. The CDR3 runs to 15 residues. V dropped 3 bases and J dropped 4; count of bases not matched to a gene: 3. The CDR3 sequence is CASSLGLAGSYEQYV. CDR3 nucleotide sequence: TGTGCCAGCAGTTTGGGACTAGCGGGGTCTTACGAGCAGTACGTC.

This clonotype was detected only a few times. The chain links TRBV5-1 to TRBJ2-1; the match to TRBD2 covers 7 bases. Germline CDR1 SGHRS, CDR2 YFSETQ. CDR3 length: 14 residues. V was pared by 5 bases and J by 5 bases, with 7 bases of the junction left unmatched. CDR3 protein: CASRGGGLNNEQFF. DNA of the CDR3: TGCGCCAGCAGGGGCGGGGGTTTAAACAATGAGCAGTTCTTC.

This clonotype was counted between two and nine times. The CDR3, as DNA: TGTGCCTTACTGGGCAATCCCGGGGAGCTGTTTTTT. Protein: CALLGNPGELFF. The J gene is TRBJ2-2, the V gene TRBV30; D is unclear. The length of the CDR3 is 12 residues. Germline V gene data show CDR1 as GTSNPN and CDR2 as SVGIG (reference sequence). Trimming shortened V by 7 bases and J by 6 bases, and 12 bases separated the two germline ends. Full variable domain (rest looked up from reference TRBV30 and TRBJ2-2): SQTIHQWPATLVQPVGSPLSLECTVEGTSNPNLYWYRQAAGRGLQLLFYSVGIGQISSEVPQNLSASRPQDRQFILSSKKLLLSDSGFYLCALLGNPGELFFGEGSRLTVL.